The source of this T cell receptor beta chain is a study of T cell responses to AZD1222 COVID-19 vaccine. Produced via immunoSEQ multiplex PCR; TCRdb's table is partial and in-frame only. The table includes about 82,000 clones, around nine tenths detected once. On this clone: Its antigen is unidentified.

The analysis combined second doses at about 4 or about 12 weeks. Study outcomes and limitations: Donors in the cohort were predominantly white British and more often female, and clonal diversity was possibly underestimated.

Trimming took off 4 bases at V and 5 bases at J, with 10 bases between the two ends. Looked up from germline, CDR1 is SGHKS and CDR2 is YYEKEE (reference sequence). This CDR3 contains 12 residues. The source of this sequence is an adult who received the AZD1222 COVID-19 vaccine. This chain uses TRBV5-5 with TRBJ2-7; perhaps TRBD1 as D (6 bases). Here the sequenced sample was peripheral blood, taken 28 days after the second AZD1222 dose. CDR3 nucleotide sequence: TGTGCCAGCAGCCCCCGGACAGACGAGCAGTACTTC. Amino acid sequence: CASSPRTDEQYF.